This TCR beta chain was retrieved from a study of CD8 T cells in Susac syndrome (dated by TCRdb to between 2018 and 2021). Turning to the overall study: Among the sequenced Susac syndrome patients, five or six had clinically active disease and about eight were in clinical remission. The study used repertoire sequencing to test whether antigen drove CD8+ T cell activation and differentiation in Susac syndrome. At blood withdrawal, Susac syndrome patients were either therapy-naive, taking corticosteroids (in some cases with IVIg as well), or taking IVIg alone. Paper-wide results and their limitations: The number of individuals in the TCR sequencing and HLA analysis was recognized as being relatively small. No clonal expansion was detected in the CD4+ T cell repertoire of Susac syndrome patients.

RNA was extracted using the RNeasy kit, and roughly 0.45 to 1 microgram was reverse transcribed with random hexamers. TCR beta CDR3 regions were amplified with the immunoSEQ multiplex PCR assay covering 54 Vbeta and 13 Jbeta segments. To correct PCR amplification bias, a synthetic template baseline was used for both primer optimization and computational correction. Regarding the original processing steps: Reads were annotated to V, D and J genes per IMGT and analyzed with immunoSEQ Analyzer, keeping only productive sequences. Clonality was calculated as one minus the Shannon entropy normalized by log2 of the number of productive unique sequences. For each patient and control, public and private clones were evaluated within the 100 most prevalent clones. A clone was defined as Susac-specific if it was absent from the healthy and MS cohorts, from 950 to 1,300 published viral clones and from other ImmuneACCESS disease sequences. The public reads were run again by TCRdb, first through fastp at Q25 and then through MiXCR, and only productive beta chains were kept. Every distinct CDR3 protein forms one entry, paired with its most common genes and DNA. TCRdb's processing, not the authors' own work, is the source of the V and J calls. Recorded for this sample are about 150,000 distinct CDR3 sequences; 85% to 95% of them occurred a single time. Roughly 0.16% of the sample goes to the ten largest clones.

CDR1 SQVTM and CDR2 ANQGSEA are derived from the germline V gene. Trimming at the junction amounts to 7 bases on V and 7 bases on J, and the germline ends lie 13 bases apart. The CDR3, from cysteine to phenylalanine, totals 12 residues. Only the CDR3 region is kept as DNA, spanning 36 bases read in frame from base 1. Peripheral blood CD8+ and CD4+ T cells from healthy donors, Susac syndrome patients and multiple sclerosis patients were profiled using high-throughput TCR beta sequencing. The Susac syndrome patients fulfilled recently defined diagnostic criteria for either definite or probable disease. Bulk CD8+ and CD4+ T cells were purified magnetically by negative isolation, whereas CD8+ TEMRA cells were enriched by FACS. Blood was collected in EDTA tubes and processed within 24 hours, with PBMCs isolated through density gradient centrifugation. PBMCs intended for TCR sequencing were cryopreserved in liquid nitrogen and thawed later in a water bath at 37 degrees C. The sorted or isolated CD4+, CD8+ and CD8+ TEMRA cells had a purity of 90% or higher.

Comments on this clonotype: Its antigen is not yet known. Qualities for individual bases were not recorded, and no much larger clone is one base off.

The source material was CD4+ T cells from PBMCs. The rearrangement joined TRBV29-1 to TRBJ2-2, with a tentative D gene TRBD2 over 5 matching bases. This receptor was identified in a human donor with Susac syndrome. The CDR3 corresponds to CSALRGLGELFF. The nucleotides are TGCAGCGCCCTGAGAGGGCTCGGGGAGCTGTTTTTT.